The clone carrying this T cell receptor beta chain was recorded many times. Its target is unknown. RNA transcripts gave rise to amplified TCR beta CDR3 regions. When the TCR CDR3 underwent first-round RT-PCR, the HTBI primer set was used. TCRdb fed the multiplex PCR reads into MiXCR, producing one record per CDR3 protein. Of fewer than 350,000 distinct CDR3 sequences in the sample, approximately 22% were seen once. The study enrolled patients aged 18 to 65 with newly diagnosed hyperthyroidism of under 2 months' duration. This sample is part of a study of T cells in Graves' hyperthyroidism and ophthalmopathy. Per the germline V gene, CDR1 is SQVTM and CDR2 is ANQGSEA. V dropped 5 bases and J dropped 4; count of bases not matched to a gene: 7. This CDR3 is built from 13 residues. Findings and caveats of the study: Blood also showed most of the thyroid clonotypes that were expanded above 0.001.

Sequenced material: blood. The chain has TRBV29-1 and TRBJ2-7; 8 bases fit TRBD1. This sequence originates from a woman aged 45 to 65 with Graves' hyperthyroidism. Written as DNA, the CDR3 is TGCAGCGTTCGGTCAGGGGGCGAGTACGAGCAGTACTTC. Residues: CSVRSGGEYEQYF.